This T cell receptor (beta chain) was identified during a study of CD8+CD57+ T cells in acquired aplastic anemia. Study at large: Healthy donors gave approximately 10 million reads on average for CD4+ cells.

With respect to this clonotype: Its antigen is not known.

Profiles of TCR beta VDJ and CDR3 were generated from a genomic DNA template. TCRdb redid the calling of the reads with MiXCR, one entry per CDR3 protein. Of some 200,000 distinct CDR3 sequences in the sample, 30% to 40% were seen once. Study results and caveats: Comparison of patients with controls identified approximately 28 shared CD8+ CDR3 sequences.

The CDR3 has 16 amino acids. V lost 3 bases and J lost 5; bases outside the gene matches: 11. Germline values: CDR1 LGHDT, CDR2 YNNKEL (reference sequence). The rearrangement links TRBV3-1 to TRBJ1-2; 8 nucleotides agree with TRBD1. The sequenced sample was sorted CD4+, CD8+, or CD8+CD57+ T cells (not recorded which) from PBMCs. The source of this sequence is a human donor in good health, serving as a control. The CDR3 DNA reads as TGTGCCAGCAGCCACTCCGGAACAGGGGGAGTATATGGCTACACCTTC. This sequence encodes CASSHSGTGGVYGYTF.